The source of this TCR beta chain is a study of CD8+CD57+ T cells in acquired aplastic anemia (dated by TCRdb to between 2018 and 2020). About the investigation overall: Extracted DNA from sorted CD4+ and CD8+ cells averaged around 3.2 ug, ranging from roughly 0.19 to 27.4 ug. Mean read counts for healthy donor samples were some 10 million for CD4+ cells and 11.0 million for CD8+ cells.

Concerning this clonotype: Its antigen has not been determined. No much larger clonotype is one base removed from it; base qualities were not supplied.

TCR beta VDJ combination and CDR3 sequence profiling used genomic DNA as the template. An Illumina HiSeq 2000 was used for TCR repertoire sequencing. Concerning the study's data processing: Repertoires were assessed using TRBV/TRBJ rearrangement plots, CDR3 size and DJ length profiles, and Simpson's diversity index. Whichever DNA sequence was most abundant in the deep sequencing data was defined as the immunodominant clone. CDR3 amino acid sequences were checked for sharing between subjects and were compared against published repertoires and the VDJdb database. The public reads were run again by TCRdb, first through fastp at Q25 and then through MiXCR, and only productive beta chains were kept. A single entry per CDR3 protein holds the most common genes and DNA from its merged rows. The V and J calls and clone size come from TCRdb's table, not from the authors' own analysis. The sample data list 400,000 to 450,000 distinct CDR3 sequences, and about two thirds of these were observed just once. 3.5% to 4.5% of the sample goes to the ten largest clones.

The study at large found these results: Roughly 30 CD8+ CDR3 sequences were found to be shared between patients and controls, but these sequences appeared to be highly expressed in patients and within the immunodominant clones of the patients. No significant difference in CD8+ Simpson's diversity was found between patients and healthy controls (P=0.060).

V is clipped by 6 bases and J by 6 bases, and the sequence between their germline boundaries is 13 bases long. The CDR3, cysteine through phenylalanine, is 13 amino acids long. The read is trimmed to its CDR3 DNA, 39 bases read in frame from base 1. In this study, sorted CD4+ and CD8+ T cells from the blood of healthy subjects and of severe aplastic anemia patients had their TCR repertoires deep-sequenced. Ficoll-Paque density gradient centrifugation was used to isolate peripheral blood mononuclear cells. Before DNA extraction, CD4+ and CD8+ T cells were sorted by FACS or by magnetic beads. Material: sorted CD4+, CD8+, or CD8+CD57+ T cells (not recorded which) from PBMCs. The sequence was obtained from a human donor in good health, serving as a control. The chain was built from TRBV12-3 or TRBV12-4 and TRBJ2-3; no D segment can be confidently identified. The CDR3 reads CASSLNEQDTQYF. In nucleotides, the sequence is TGTGCCAGCAGCTTGAACGAGCAGGATACGCAGTATTTT.